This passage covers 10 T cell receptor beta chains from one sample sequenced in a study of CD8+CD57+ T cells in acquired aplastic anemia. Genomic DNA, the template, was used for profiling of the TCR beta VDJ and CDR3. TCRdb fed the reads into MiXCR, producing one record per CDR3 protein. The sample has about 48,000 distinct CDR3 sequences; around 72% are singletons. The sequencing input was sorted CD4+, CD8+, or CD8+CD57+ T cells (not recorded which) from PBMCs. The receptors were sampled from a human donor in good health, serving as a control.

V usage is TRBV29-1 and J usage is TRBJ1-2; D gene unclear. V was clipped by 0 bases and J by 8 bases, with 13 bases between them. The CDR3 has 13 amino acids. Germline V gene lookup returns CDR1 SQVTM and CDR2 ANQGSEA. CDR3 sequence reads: CSVEDPFTGGYTF. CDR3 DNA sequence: TGCAGCGTTGAAGATCCTTTCACGGGGGGCTACACCTTC.

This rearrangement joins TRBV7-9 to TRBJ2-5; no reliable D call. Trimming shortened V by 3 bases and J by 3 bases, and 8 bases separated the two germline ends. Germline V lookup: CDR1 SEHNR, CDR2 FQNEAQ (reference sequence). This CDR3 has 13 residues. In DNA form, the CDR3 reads TGTGCCAGCAGCTTGGACCCGGAAGAGACCCAGTACTTC. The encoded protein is CASSLDPEETQYF.

This chain's CDR3 is CSVGSTQETQYF. For the CDR3, the DNA is TGCAGCGTTGGGTCGACACAAGAGACCCAGTACTTC. The chain combines TRBV29-1 with TRBJ2-5; D remains ambiguous. The CDR3 is 12 residues long. The germline V gene has CDR1 SQVTM and CDR2 ANQGSEA. The V end lost 4 bases, the J end lost 2 bases, and 8 bases lay between the germline ends.

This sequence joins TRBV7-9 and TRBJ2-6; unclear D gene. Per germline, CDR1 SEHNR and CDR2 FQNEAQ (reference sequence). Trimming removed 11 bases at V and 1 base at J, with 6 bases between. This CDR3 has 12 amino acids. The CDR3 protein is CASRSGANVLTF. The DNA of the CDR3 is TGTGCCTCCCGATCTGGGGCCAACGTCCTGACTTTC.

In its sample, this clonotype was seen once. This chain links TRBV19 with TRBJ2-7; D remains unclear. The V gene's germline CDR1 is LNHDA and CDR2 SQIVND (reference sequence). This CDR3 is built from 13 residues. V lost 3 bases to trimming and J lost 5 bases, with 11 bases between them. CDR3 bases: TGTGCCAGTAGTATGGCAGGCGAGGACGAGCAGTACTTC. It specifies CASSMAGEDEQYF.

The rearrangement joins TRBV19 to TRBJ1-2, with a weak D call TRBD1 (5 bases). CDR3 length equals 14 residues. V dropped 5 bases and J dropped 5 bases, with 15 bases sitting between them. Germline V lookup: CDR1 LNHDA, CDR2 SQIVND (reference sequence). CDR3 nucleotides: TGTGCCAGTAGTCATTTAGGGGTTACGTATGGCTACACCTTC. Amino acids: CASSHLGVTYGYTF.

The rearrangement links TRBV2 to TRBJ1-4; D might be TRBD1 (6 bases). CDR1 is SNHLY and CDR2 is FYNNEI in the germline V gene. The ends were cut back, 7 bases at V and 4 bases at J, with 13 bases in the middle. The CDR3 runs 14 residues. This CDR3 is CASTLTGYNEKLFF. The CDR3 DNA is TGTGCCAGCACCTTGACAGGATATAATGAAAAACTGTTTTTT.

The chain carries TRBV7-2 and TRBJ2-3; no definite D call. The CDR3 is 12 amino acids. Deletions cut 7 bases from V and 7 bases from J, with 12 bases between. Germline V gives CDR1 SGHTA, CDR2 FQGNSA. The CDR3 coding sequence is TGTGCCAGCACCGACCAAGGGAATACGCAGTATTTT. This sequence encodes CASTDQGNTQYF.

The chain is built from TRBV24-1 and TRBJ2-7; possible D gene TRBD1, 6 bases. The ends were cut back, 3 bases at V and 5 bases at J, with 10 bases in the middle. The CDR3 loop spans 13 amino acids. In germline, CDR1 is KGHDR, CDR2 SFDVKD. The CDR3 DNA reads TGTGCCACCAGTGATACAGGGCTCCACGAGCAGTACTTC. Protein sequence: CATSDTGLHEQYF.

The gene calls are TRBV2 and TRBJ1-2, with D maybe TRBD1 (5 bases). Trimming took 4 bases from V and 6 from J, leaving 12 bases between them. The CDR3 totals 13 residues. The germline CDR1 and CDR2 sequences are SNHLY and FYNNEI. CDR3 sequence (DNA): TGTGCCAGCAGTGTGGGGACGGCAAATGGCTACACCTTC. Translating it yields CASSVGTANGYTF.